The rows below give T cell receptor beta chains drawn from one sample of a study of blood T cell repertoires in COVID-19. The table came from immunoSEQ multiplex PCR; TCRdb's copy has only in-frame clones and leaves some out. The sample holds 350,000 to 550,000 clones, roughly 85% seen once. The material sequenced was PBMCs or T cells enriched from blood (not recorded which). All receptors come from a young woman with acute COVID-19. Each CDR3 is given with its conserved first and last residue. The D gene is left open where the match is weak. Size values are once, few and many counts, or a class for expanded clones, and some rows have none.

v_gene	d_gene	abundance	j_gene	CDR3nt	CDR3aa
TRBV3-1/TRBV3-2	NA	NA	TRBJ2-7	TGTGCCAGCAGCCAAGGTCTTAGCGACTCCTACGAGCAGTACTTC	CASSQGLSDSYEQYF
TRBV7-9	TRBD1	NA	TRBJ1-2	TGTGCCAGCAGCTTCCCTACCGGGACAGGGCTTAACTATGGCTACACCTTC	CASSFPTGTGLNYGYTF
TRBV30	TRBD1	NA	TRBJ1-6	TGTGCCTGGAGTCTGACCAGGGGGAATTCACCCCTCCACTTT	CAWSLTRGNSPLHF
TRBV5-4	NA	NA	TRBJ1-1	TGTGCCAGCAGCTTCCCCGGGACAAAAGGTCTTGCGACTGAAGCTTTCTTT	CASSFPGTKGLATEAFF
TRBV4-1	NA	NA	TRBJ2-7	TGCGCCAGCAGCCCCATACTAGCCTCCTACGAGCAGTACTTC	CASSPILASYEQYF
TRBV15	NA	NA	TRBJ2-7	TGTGCCACCAGCGTTTCGAGAACCCACTACGAGCAGTACTTC	CATSVSRTHYEQYF
TRBV7-9	TRBD1	NA	TRBJ1-1	TGTGCCAGCAGCTTAGCCGGGACAGGGCCCACTGAAGCTTTCTTT	CASSLAGTGPTEAFF
TRBV6-2/TRBV6-3	TRBD2	NA	TRBJ2-5	TGTGCCAGCAGTTATGGACTAGCGGGGCTACAAGAGACCCAGTACTTC	CASSYGLAGLQETQYF
TRBV28	NA	once	TRBJ1-1	TGTGCCAGCAGTTTACGGACAGAAGCTTTCTTT	CASSLRTEAFF
TRBV6-1	NA	NA	TRBJ2-7	TGTGCCAGCAGTGAACTAGCGAGCTACGAGCAGTACTTC	CASSELASYEQYF